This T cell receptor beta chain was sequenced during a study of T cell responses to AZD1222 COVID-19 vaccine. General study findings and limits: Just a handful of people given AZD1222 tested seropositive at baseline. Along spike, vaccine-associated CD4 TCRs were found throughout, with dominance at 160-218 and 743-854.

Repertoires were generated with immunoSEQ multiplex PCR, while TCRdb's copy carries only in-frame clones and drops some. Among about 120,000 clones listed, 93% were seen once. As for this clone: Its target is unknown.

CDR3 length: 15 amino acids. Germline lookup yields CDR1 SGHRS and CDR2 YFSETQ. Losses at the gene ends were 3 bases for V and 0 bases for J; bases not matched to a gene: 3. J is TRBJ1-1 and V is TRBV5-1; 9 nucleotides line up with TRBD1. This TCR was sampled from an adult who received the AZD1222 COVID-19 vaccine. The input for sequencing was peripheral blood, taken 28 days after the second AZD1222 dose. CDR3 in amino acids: CASSWDRVMNTEAFF. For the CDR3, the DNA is TGCGCCAGCAGCTGGGACAGGGTTATGAACACTGAAGCTTTCTTT. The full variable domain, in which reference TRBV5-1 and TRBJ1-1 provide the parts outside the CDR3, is KAGVTQTPRYLIKTRGQQVTLSCSPISGHRSVSWYQQTPGQGLQFLFEYFSETQRNKGNFPGRFSGRQFSNSRSEMNVSTLELGDSALYLCASSWDRVMNTEAFFGQGTRLTVV.